This T cell receptor (beta chain) originates from a study of OX40 agonist ivuxolimab in advanced cancers. Overall study results and limits: On average, CD8+ T cells showed a greater number of expanded clones than CD4+. A proportion of nonresponders additionally exhibited low normalized T-cell clonal expansion. Not determined was the antigen specificity of the expanded peripheral T cells.

The length of the CDR3 is 12 residues. CDR1 and CDR2 (germline): MGHDK, SYGVNS. Deletions cut 2 bases from V and 6 bases from J, with 4 bases between. Produced via immunoSEQ multiplex PCR; TCRdb's table is partial and in-frame only. The sample holds about 79,000 clones, under 95% seen once. This clone occurred a few times. Its antigen is unidentified. Sequenced here: CD4+ or CD8+ T cells sorted from blood, sampled in a trial of the OX40 agonist ivuxolimab. V gene TRBV25-1 combines with J gene TRBJ2-2; D is undetermined. This clonotype originated in an adult with an advanced solid tumor such as melanoma, head and neck, liver or kidney cancer. CDR3 amino acids: CASSEGAGELFF. The CDR3 nucleotides read TGTGCCAGCAGTGAAGGGGCCGGGGAGCTGTTTTTT.